A selection of T cell receptor beta chains follows, all from one sample in a study of T cell responses to AZD1222 COVID-19 vaccine. This table comes from immunoSEQ multiplex PCR, and its TCRdb copy is limited to in-frame clones, with some not included. The data show 150,000 to 200,000 clones, around 94% seen once. The sequences come from peripheral blood, collected on day 0 of AZD1222 vaccination. These receptors all stem from an adult in good health. Both conserved end residues are part of each CDR3. D genes are given only for firm matches.

CDR3,J,D,V
CASSFDRGYYGYTF,TRBJ1-2,TRBD1,TRBV5-4
CATSDPGQGDSGELFF,TRBJ2-2,TRBD1,TRBV24-1
CASSSVSGAGYTF,TRBJ1-2,-,TRBV5-4
CASTNNGNYGYTF,TRBJ1-2,-,TRBV6-5
CASSTEYGYTF,TRBJ1-2,-,TRBV19
CASTRLVGTEAFF,TRBJ1-1,-,TRBV7-9
CASSPESSTEKLFF,TRBJ1-4,-,TRBV18
CASSPGLAGVGTYNEQFF,TRBJ2-1,TRBD2,TRBV5-1
CASSVGPLNTEAFF,TRBJ1-1,-,TRBV9
CASSSNWVTEAFF,TRBJ1-1,-,TRBV6-5
CASSDRGLSNTGELFF,TRBJ2-2,TRBD1,TRBV5-1
CASSQVNLVSIDEQYF,TRBJ2-7,-,TRBV4-1
CASSLNIRTAQVEKLFF,TRBJ1-4,-,TRBV18
CSVADSSLYNEQFF,TRBJ2-1,-,TRBV29-1
CASSPPGQVIYEQYF,TRBJ2-7,TRBD1,TRBV18
CASRGLAKNYNEQFF,TRBJ2-1,-,TRBV28
CASWGLANYGYTF,TRBJ1-2,-,TRBV2
CASGAGWNTGELFF,TRBJ2-2,-,TRBV19
CASSDSGSGYTF,TRBJ1-2,-,TRBV6-1
CASSLTQPQHF,TRBJ1-5,-,TRBV28
CASSVDREDKGQYF,TRBJ2-7,TRBD1,TRBV9
CASSGVSSAEQYF,TRBJ2-7,-,TRBV9
CASSSAITTDTQYF,TRBJ2-3,-,TRBV28
CASNGQDYGYTF,TRBJ1-2,-,TRBV12-3/TRBV12-4
CASSWGQPGDTEAFF,TRBJ1-1,TRBD1,TRBV6-5
CAWSSLTGRNEKLFF,TRBJ1-4,-,TRBV30
CASTPTSAGANVLTF,TRBJ2-6,-,TRBV19
CASSWLGDGSNQPQHF,TRBJ1-5,-,TRBV19
CASRLAENTEAFF,TRBJ1-1,-,TRBV27
CASGYGEQFF,TRBJ2-1,-,TRBV5-8
CASSQVGGTGGSNQPQHF,TRBJ1-5,-,TRBV3-1/TRBV3-2
CASSLVEGANYGYTF,TRBJ1-2,TRBD1,TRBV5-8
CASSVDQNTEAFF,TRBJ1-1,-,TRBV9
CASSPASWWGYTF,TRBJ1-2,-,TRBV28
CASSLVGSLSGNTIYF,TRBJ1-3,-,TRBV5-1
CASSPLSGNTGELFF,TRBJ2-2,-,TRBV5-5
CASSLAAGGNEQYF,TRBJ2-7,TRBD2,TRBV7-9
CASRGLAGGSEQFF,TRBJ2-1,TRBD2,TRBV14
CASSYSQGSLYEQYF,TRBJ2-7,-,TRBV6-5
CASSPGTVRSYTF,TRBJ1-2,-,TRBV5-6
CASSSGLAFEQFF,TRBJ2-1,TRBD2,TRBV5-1
CASSLDPGQLNNSPLHF,TRBJ1-6,TRBD1,TRBV7-2
CASSLLGQENQPQHF,TRBJ1-5,TRBD1,TRBV28
CASSLTRTEAFF,TRBJ1-1,-,TRBV5-1
CASSPGLYEQYF,TRBJ2-7,-,TRBV5-1
CASSLSPDTDTQYF,TRBJ2-3,-,TRBV7-9
CASSTSAGRADEQYF,TRBJ2-7,TRBD2,TRBV6-5
CASSLRGLAGVNEQFF,TRBJ2-1,TRBD2,TRBV7-9
CAWSGTDTQYF,TRBJ2-3,-,TRBV30
CASSLDGGNEQFF,TRBJ2-1,-,TRBV5-1
CASSFDPPSTDTQYF,TRBJ2-3,-,TRBV28
CSASPSAPRADNQPQHF,TRBJ1-5,-,TRBV20-1
CASSLVASRQDDSNQPQHF,TRBJ1-5,-,TRBV27
CASSQGQGDNEQFF,TRBJ2-1,TRBD1,TRBV19
CAATPLEQGYGYTF,TRBJ1-2,TRBD1,TRBV7-9
CASSLPSYEQYF,TRBJ2-7,-,TRBV12-3/TRBV12-4